The rows below give T cell receptor beta chains drawn from one sample of a study of OX40 agonist ivuxolimab in advanced cancers. TCRdb's table, derived via immunoSEQ multiplex PCR, lists solely in-frame clones and lacks some. Of under 75,000 clones in the sample, 70% to 90% were seen once. The sequencing used CD4+ or CD8+ T cells sorted from blood, collected in a trial of the OX40 agonist ivuxolimab. The receptors shown here come from an adult with an advanced solid tumor such as melanoma, head and neck, liver or kidney cancer. Both conserved end residues are part of each CDR3. Fields, in order: V gene, D gene, clone size, J gene, CDR3 DNA, CDR3 protein. D genes are given only for firm matches. Clone size is stated in some rows and not others, as once, few, many or a class when expanded.

v_gene: TRBV30
d_gene: TRBD2
abundance: -
j_gene: TRBJ2-1
CDR3nt: TGTGCCTGGAGTGGACTAGCGATGTACAATGAGCAGTTCTTC
CDR3aa: CAWSGLAMYNEQFF

v_gene: TRBV6-1
d_gene: TRBD2
abundance: -
j_gene: TRBJ2-7
CDR3nt: TGTGCCAGCAGCCCCTCGCGCGGGAGCTCCTACGAGCAGTACTTC
CDR3aa: CASSPSRGSSYEQYF

v_gene: TRBV15
d_gene: TRBD1
abundance: -
j_gene: TRBJ2-2
CDR3nt: TGTGCCACCAGCAGTCGACAGGGTAACACCGGGGAGCTGTTTTTT
CDR3aa: CATSSRQGNTGELFF

v_gene: TRBV30
d_gene: -
abundance: few
j_gene: TRBJ2-6
CDR3nt: TGTGCCTGGAGTGTCGTTGCACTTTTTCGCTCTGGGGCCAACGTCCTGACTTTC
CDR3aa: CAWSVVALFRSGANVLTF

v_gene: TRBV5-1
d_gene: TRBD1
abundance: -
j_gene: TRBJ2-5
CDR3nt: TGCGCCAGCAGCTCCAATCCAGGGGGTCAAGAGACCCAGTACTTC
CDR3aa: CASSSNPGGQETQYF

v_gene: TRBV7-8
d_gene: -
abundance: -
j_gene: TRBJ2-5
CDR3nt: TGTGCCAGCAGCCCGGACTTACAAGAGACCCAGTACTTC
CDR3aa: CASSPDLQETQYF

v_gene: TRBV18
d_gene: TRBD1
abundance: -
j_gene: TRBJ1-3
CDR3nt: TGTGCCAGCTCAAGACAGGGGGCAAATGGAAACACCATATATTTT
CDR3aa: CASSRQGANGNTIYF

v_gene: TRBV7-8
d_gene: TRBD2
abundance: -
j_gene: TRBJ2-4
CDR3nt: TGTGCCAGCAGCCCTGAGGGACTAGCGGGAGTAGGAACCAAAAACATTCAGTACTTC
CDR3aa: CASSPEGLAGVGTKNIQYF

v_gene: TRBV7-8
d_gene: TRBD1
abundance: -
j_gene: TRBJ2-5
CDR3nt: TGTGCCAGCAGCTTGGACAGGGGGGACGGGGAGACCCAGTACTTC
CDR3aa: CASSLDRGDGETQYF

v_gene: TRBV28
d_gene: -
abundance: -
j_gene: TRBJ2-5
CDR3nt: TGTGCGTCAGAGTTGAGGGGCCGATTCCAAGAGACCCAGTACTTC
CDR3aa: CASELRGRFQETQYF

v_gene: TRBV19
d_gene: -
abundance: -
j_gene: TRBJ2-2
CDR3nt: TGTGCCAGTAGCACACAGGGAGTGCCCAACACCGGGGAGCTGTTTTTT
CDR3aa: CASSTQGVPNTGELFF

v_gene: TRBV19
d_gene: TRBD1
abundance: -
j_gene: TRBJ2-5
CDR3nt: TGTGCCAGTAGTATCTCGGGACAGGTTCAAGAGACCCAGTACTTC
CDR3aa: CASSISGQVQETQYF

v_gene: TRBV30
d_gene: TRBD1
abundance: -
j_gene: TRBJ1-2
CDR3nt: TGTGCCTGGACCGAGGACAGGCTGTATGGCTACACCTTC
CDR3aa: CAWTEDRLYGYTF

v_gene: TRBV4-1
d_gene: TRBD2
abundance: -
j_gene: TRBJ2-1
CDR3nt: TGCGCCAGCAGCCAGAGGCGGGAGGTCTACAATGAGCAGTTCTTC
CDR3aa: CASSQRREVYNEQFF

v_gene: TRBV6-5
d_gene: TRBD1
abundance: -
j_gene: TRBJ2-7
CDR3nt: TGTGCCAGCCTTAGGGTGGACAGGGGTTCCTACGAGCAGTACTTC
CDR3aa: CASLRVDRGSYEQYF

v_gene: TRBV7-2
d_gene: -
abundance: -
j_gene: TRBJ2-5
CDR3nt: TGTGCCAGCAGCTGGGCCCTCCAAGAGACCCAGTACTTC
CDR3aa: CASSWALQETQYF

v_gene: TRBV6-6
d_gene: -
abundance: -
j_gene: TRBJ2-7
CDR3nt: TGTGCCAGCAGTTACTTGGCGGAAAGCTCCTACGAGCAGTACTTC
CDR3aa: CASSYLAESSYEQYF

v_gene: TRBV14
d_gene: -
abundance: -
j_gene: TRBJ2-7
CDR3nt: TGTGCCAGCAGCCAAGGGGGGTCCCCCTACTCCTACGAGCAGTACTTC
CDR3aa: CASSQGGSPYSYEQYF

v_gene: TRBV2
d_gene: -
abundance: -
j_gene: TRBJ2-5
CDR3nt: TGTGCCAGCAAAGGGACTTGGGGGGAGGAGACCCAGTACTTC
CDR3aa: CASKGTWGEETQYF

v_gene: TRBV30
d_gene: TRBD2
abundance: -
j_gene: TRBJ2-3
CDR3nt: TGTGCCTGGAAGGCGGGGGGCCTTACCCCCACAGATACGCAGTATTTT
CDR3aa: CAWKAGGLTPTDTQYF

v_gene: TRBV29-1
d_gene: -
abundance: once
j_gene: TRBJ2-7
CDR3nt: TGCAGCGTGGGACTGCAATCCTACGAGCAGTACTTC
CDR3aa: CSVGLQSYEQYF

v_gene: TRBV10-1
d_gene: TRBD2
abundance: few
j_gene: TRBJ2-7
CDR3nt: TGCGCCAGCAGTGAGTCGTCTAGCGGGAGTTCCGAGCAGTACTTC
CDR3aa: CASSESSSGSSEQYF

v_gene: TRBV11-2
d_gene: TRBD1
abundance: -
j_gene: TRBJ2-3
CDR3nt: TGTGCCAGCAGCCGAACAGGGGACCCTACAGATACGCAGTATTTT
CDR3aa: CASSRTGDPTDTQYF

v_gene: TRBV6-6
d_gene: -
abundance: -
j_gene: TRBJ1-4
CDR3nt: TGTGCCAGCAGTTATGGGGACGGAAATGAAAAACTGTTTTTT
CDR3aa: CASSYGDGNEKLFF

v_gene: TRBV4-1
d_gene: -
abundance: -
j_gene: TRBJ1-3
CDR3nt: TGCGCCAGCAGCCAAGGTGGTGGCCCCGGAAACACCATATATTTT
CDR3aa: CASSQGGGPGNTIYF

v_gene: TRBV5-1
d_gene: -
abundance: -
j_gene: TRBJ2-2
CDR3nt: TGCGCCAGCACCCTAGACAGCCCGAACACCGGGGAGCTGTTTTTT
CDR3aa: CASTLDSPNTGELFF

v_gene: TRBV29-1
d_gene: -
abundance: once
j_gene: TRBJ1-4
CDR3nt: TGCAGCGTTCACAGTAACGAGGAAAAACTGTTTTTT
CDR3aa: CSVHSNEEKLFF

v_gene: TRBV11-2
d_gene: -
abundance: -
j_gene: TRBJ1-2
CDR3nt: TGTGCCAGCAGTCCTAATGTTGGGGGATTTGGCTACACCTTC
CDR3aa: CASSPNVGGFGYTF

v_gene: TRBV18
d_gene: -
abundance: -
j_gene: TRBJ2-6
CDR3nt: TGTGCCAGCTCCCAGACCGGAGCTGGGGCCAACGTCCTGACTTTC
CDR3aa: CASSQTGAGANVLTF

v_gene: TRBV18
d_gene: TRBD1
abundance: -
j_gene: TRBJ2-4
CDR3nt: TGTGCCAGCTCACAACAGACAGGGAACCAAAACATTCAGTACTTC
CDR3aa: CASSQQTGNQNIQYF

v_gene: TRBV6-5
d_gene: TRBD1
abundance: -
j_gene: TRBJ1-3
CDR3nt: TGTGCCAGCAGTTACCTACGACAGGGTTCTGGAAACACCATATATTTT
CDR3aa: CASSYLRQGSGNTIYF

v_gene: TRBV9
d_gene: -
abundance: once
j_gene: TRBJ2-5
CDR3nt: TGTGCCAGCAGCGCGGGGACTCGCGGGCAGGTTGTGACCCAGTACTTC
CDR3aa: CASSAGTRGQVVTQYF

v_gene: TRBV5-5
d_gene: TRBD1
abundance: -
j_gene: TRBJ2-2
CDR3nt: TGTGCCAGCAGTTGGGACAGGAGGGTCGGGGAGCTGTTTTTT
CDR3aa: CASSWDRRVGELFF

v_gene: TRBV5-4
d_gene: -
abundance: -
j_gene: TRBJ1-6
CDR3nt: TGTGCCAGCAGCTTGGCGGATAGGAATTCACCCCTCCACTTT
CDR3aa: CASSLADRNSPLHF

v_gene: TRBV5-1
d_gene: -
abundance: -
j_gene: TRBJ2-1
CDR3nt: TGCGCCAGCAGCTTCCGGGGGCCGTACAATGAGCAGTTCTTC
CDR3aa: CASSFRGPYNEQFF

v_gene: TRBV6-6
d_gene: TRBD1
abundance: -
j_gene: TRBJ1-1
CDR3nt: TGTGCCAGCAGTTACGGAGACAGGGCGAACACTGAAGCTTTCTTT
CDR3aa: CASSYGDRANTEAFF

v_gene: TRBV10-1
d_gene: -
abundance: -
j_gene: TRBJ1-1
CDR3nt: TGCGCCAGCAGTGAGCCTCATCTATCCGGGGACACTGAAGCTTTCTTT
CDR3aa: CASSEPHLSGDTEAFF

v_gene: TRBV11-2
d_gene: -
abundance: -
j_gene: TRBJ2-1
CDR3nt: TGTGCCAGCAGCTTAGATCGACAGGTTCGGGAGCAGTTCTTC
CDR3aa: CASSLDRQVREQFF

v_gene: TRBV30
d_gene: -
abundance: -
j_gene: TRBJ1-5
CDR3nt: TGTGCCTGGAGTAGGGGGGGTTTACAGCCCCAGCATTTT
CDR3aa: CAWSRGGLQPQHF

v_gene: TRBV19
d_gene: -
abundance: -
j_gene: TRBJ2-1
CDR3nt: TGTGCCAGTAGTAAAGGGGGAGAGTTAAGGCAGTTCTTC
CDR3aa: CASSKGGELRQFF

v_gene: TRBV7-2
d_gene: -
abundance: -
j_gene: TRBJ2-1
CDR3nt: TGTGCCAGCAGCTTAGGGGTAAGAGACAATGAGCAGTTCTTC
CDR3aa: CASSLGVRDNEQFF

v_gene: TRBV7-9
d_gene: TRBD2
abundance: -
j_gene: TRBJ2-3
CDR3nt: TGTGCCAGCAGCTTAGATCTAGCGGGACCTTTTAGCACAGATACGCAGTATTTT
CDR3aa: CASSLDLAGPFSTDTQYF

v_gene: TRBV10-1
d_gene: -
abundance: few
j_gene: TRBJ2-7
CDR3nt: TGCGCCAGCAGTGCCCTGGACAGTCGAGAGCAGTACTTC
CDR3aa: CASSALDSREQYF

v_gene: TRBV9
d_gene: TRBD2
abundance: -
j_gene: TRBJ2-1
CDR3nt: TGTGCCAGCAGCCCCGTAGCGGGAGGCTACAATGAGCAGTTCTTC
CDR3aa: CASSPVAGGYNEQFF

v_gene: TRBV5-1
d_gene: TRBD1
abundance: -
j_gene: TRBJ1-5
CDR3nt: TGCGCCAGCAGCGTGACAGGGGACAATCAGCCCCAGCATTTT
CDR3aa: CASSVTGDNQPQHF

v_gene: TRBV6-1
d_gene: -
abundance: -
j_gene: TRBJ2-5
CDR3nt: TGTGCCAGCAGACAGGGCTACCAAGAGACCCAGTACTTC
CDR3aa: CASRQGYQETQYF

v_gene: TRBV11-2
d_gene: TRBD2
abundance: -
j_gene: TRBJ2-3
CDR3nt: TGTGCCAGCAGCTTAGGGGAGGTGGCTAGCGGGAGCACAGATACGCAGTATTTT
CDR3aa: CASSLGEVASGSTDTQYF

v_gene: TRBV5-4
d_gene: -
abundance: -
j_gene: TRBJ2-1
CDR3nt: TGTGCCAGCGGAAGAGCGGGCAACTACAATGAGCAGTTCTTC
CDR3aa: CASGRAGNYNEQFF